The TCR beta chain described here comes from a study of molecular identifiers for immune sequencing clone quantification (dated by TCRdb to between 2018 and 2020). Regarding the research as a whole: In a replicate experiment, RNA from 20,000 or 100,000 naive CD8 T cells was split into five aliquots, four of which were sequenced. The study was a methods study using CD8 T cells to benchmark molecular-identifier clustering-based TCR repertoire sequencing (MIDCIRS) and TCR RNA copy counting. Results the study describes overall, beyond this receptor: In CMV-specific effector cells, over 99% of molecules were held by clones above 20 RNA copies, whereas under 1% of molecules were held by such clones in naive cells. The naive libraries included spiked-in Jurkat TCR RNA (roughly 9 copies' worth), and this RNA is not part of the donor repertoire. Highly expanded clone sizes could be underestimated if identical TCR molecules share a barcode. Modeling estimated 3 to 3.5 recovered TCR RNA copies per cell, compared with about 9.3 by digital PCR, which implies about 32% capture efficiency. When barcode sub-clustering was left out, chimeric consensus sequences inflated TCR diversity, with chimeras reaching as high as 47%. Spiked-in Jurkat TCR RNA equal to a single cell's worth was reported to be detectable even within 1,100,000 naive CD8 T cells.

On this clonotype: No cognate antigen has been identified for it. No base qualities exist here, and no much larger clone lies one base off it.

Libraries were built with PCR. Sequencing instrument: NextSeq 500. Bulk TCR libraries were generated as previously described, with the TCR primers listed in Table S5 used. Purification of total RNA was performed with the Qiagen AllPrep DNA/RNA kit. Before analysis, reads from multiple sequencing runs of the same library were pooled. The authors' pipeline ran thus. Reads were retained only if the reads had an exact TCR constant sequence, and the retained reads were trimmed to 150 nt and grouped according to their 12-nt molecular barcodes. Reads within each barcode group were sub-clustered using a 15% Levenshtein threshold, and quality-weighted consensus sequences were constructed for each RNA molecule. Non-functional sequences were filtered out, along with any lower-count sequence sitting one edit away from another sequence. Based on fitting two negative binomial distributions, any barcode sub-cluster with under 20% of the maximum read count was discarded. Through fastp at Q25 and MiXCR, TCRdb rebuilt clones from the public reads, retaining in-frame beta chains. Entries that share a CDR3 protein sequence are merged under the most common genes and DNA. These V and J calls derive from TCRdb rather than the authors' analysis. Here the sample has about 100,000 distinct CDR3 sequences; approximately 40% occur a single time. The ten largest clones represent less than 5% of the sample.

Counted from cysteine to phenylalanine, this CDR3 has 15 amino acids. Only the CDR3 part of the read is kept: 45 bases, read in frame from the first base. The junction carries 9 bases between V and J, which are trimmed by 0 bases and 0 bases respectively. Per the germline V gene, ENHRY is the CDR1 and SYGVKD is the CDR2. Libraries of naive CD8 T cells were built from 20,000 to 1,000,000 sorted cells, with 10%, 30% or 50% of the purified RNA used. Naive CD8 T cells, defined as CD8+CD4-CCR7+CD45RA+, were FACS-sorted into RLT Plus buffer on a BD FACSAria II. Around 10 TCR copies' worth of Jurkat RNA were spiked into about 20,000-1,100,000 naive CD8 T cell samples to test detection sensitivity. Enrichment of CD8 T cells was performed with RosetteSep CD8+ T Cell Enrichment Cocktail and Ficoll-Paque, after which ACK red cell lysis was carried out.

This receptor was taken from a human donor in good health. Some libraries in this study had Jurkat cell RNA spiked in. Specimen: naive CD8+ T cells from blood, with Jurkat cell RNA spiked in. This sample's cell subset or site label indicates: FACS-sorted CD8+CD4-CCR7+CD45RA+ naive T cells. The chain couples TRBV10-3 to TRBJ2-7, with the D assignment possibly TRBD1 or TRBD2, given 5 matching bases for each. Here is the DNA: TGTGCCATCAGTGAGTCCGGGACGGCCTCCTACGAGCAGTACTTC. The translation is CAISESGTASYEQYF.